This T cell receptor beta chain was sequenced in a study of blood T cell repertoires in COVID-19. Germline lookup yields CDR1 SGHAT and CDR2 FQNNGV. The CDR3 has 17 residues. V was pared by 3 bases and J by 0 bases, with 15 bases between. Generated by immunoSEQ multiplex PCR, the TCRdb table keeps only in-frame clones and is missing some. Among about 260,000 clones, approximately 90% were seen once, and the ten largest hold 2.5% to 3%. Sequencing was performed on PBMCs or T cells enriched from blood (not recorded which). This chain joins TRBV11-2 and TRBJ1-3, with D possibly matching TRBD1 (5 bases). This receptor was identified in a man aged 35 to 55 who had been exposed to COVID-19. The CDR3 spells CASSFGLKGLSGNTIYF. CDR3 bases: TGTGCCAGCAGCTTCGGTTTGAAGGGACTCTCTGGAAACACCATATATTTT.